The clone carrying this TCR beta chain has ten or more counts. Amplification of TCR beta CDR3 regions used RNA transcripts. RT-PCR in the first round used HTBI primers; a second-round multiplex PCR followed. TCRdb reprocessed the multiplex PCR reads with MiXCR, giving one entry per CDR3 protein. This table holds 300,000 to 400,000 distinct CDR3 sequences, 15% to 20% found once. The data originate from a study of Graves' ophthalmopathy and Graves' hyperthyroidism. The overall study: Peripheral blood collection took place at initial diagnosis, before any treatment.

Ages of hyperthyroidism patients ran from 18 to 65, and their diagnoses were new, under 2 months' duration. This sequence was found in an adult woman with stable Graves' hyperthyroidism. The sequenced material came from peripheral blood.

This CDR3 reads CASSYGNYAGELFF. CDR3 nucleotide sequence: TGTGCCAGCAGTTATGGTAACTACGCGGGGGAGCTGTTTTTT. The V call is TRBV2, the J call TRBJ2-2; D gene ambiguous. The germline V and J ends were trimmed by 5 bases and 8 bases, with 15 bases remaining between them. CDR1 is SNHLY and CDR2 is FYNNEI in the germline V gene. The CDR3 contains 14 residues.